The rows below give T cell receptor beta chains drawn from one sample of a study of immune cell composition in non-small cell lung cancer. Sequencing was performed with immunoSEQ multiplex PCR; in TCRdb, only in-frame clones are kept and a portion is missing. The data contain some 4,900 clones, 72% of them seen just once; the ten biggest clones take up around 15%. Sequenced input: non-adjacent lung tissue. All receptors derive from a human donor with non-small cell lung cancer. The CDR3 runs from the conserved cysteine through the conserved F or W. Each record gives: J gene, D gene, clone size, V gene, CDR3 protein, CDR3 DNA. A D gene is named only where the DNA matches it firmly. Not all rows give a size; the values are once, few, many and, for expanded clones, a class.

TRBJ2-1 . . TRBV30 CAWSKRPDNEQFF TGTGCCTGGAGTAAGCGGCCCGACAATGAGCAGTTCTTC
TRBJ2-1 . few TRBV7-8 CASSLDLRDEQFF TGTGCCAGCAGCTTAGACCTACGCGATGAGCAGTTCTTC
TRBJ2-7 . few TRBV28 CASSLGQDYEQYF TGTGCCAGCAGTTTAGGCCAGGACTACGAGCAGTACTTC
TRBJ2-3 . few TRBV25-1 CASSEAGNPYF TGTGCCAGCAGTGAAGCGGGGAATCCGTATTTT
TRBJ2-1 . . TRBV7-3 CASSQALYNEQFF TGTGCCAGCAGCCAGGCCCTTTACAATGAGCAGTTCTTC
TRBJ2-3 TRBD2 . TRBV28 CASSSTSGTGTDTQYF TGTGCCAGCAGTTCGACTAGCGGGACGGGCACAGATACGCAGTATTTT
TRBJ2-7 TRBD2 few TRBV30 CASERGVREQYF TGTGCCTCTGAGCGGGGAGTAAGGGAGCAGTACTTC
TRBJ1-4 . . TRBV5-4 CASSLRAGGNEKLFF TGTGCCAGCAGCTTGCGAGCAGGAGGTAATGAAAAACTGTTTTTT
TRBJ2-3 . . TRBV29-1 CSTSGASDTQYF TGCAGCACCAGTGGGGCTTCAGATACGCAGTATTTT
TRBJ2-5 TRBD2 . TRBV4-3 CASSQDWGGETQYF TGCGCCAGCAGCCAAGATTGGGGGGGGGAGACCCAGTACTTC
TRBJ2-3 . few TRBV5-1 CASSTGDTDTQYF TGCGCCAGCAGTACGGGGGACACAGATACGCAGTATTTT
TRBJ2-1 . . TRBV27 CASSSRSDGEQFF TGTGCCAGCAGTTCCAGGTCAGACGGTGAGCAGTTCTTC
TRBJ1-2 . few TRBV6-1 CASRMQGGYGYTF TGTGCCAGCAGGATGCAAGGGGGCTATGGCTACACCTTC
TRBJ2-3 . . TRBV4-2 CASSQDHQGGDTQYF TGTGCCAGCAGCCAAGACCATCAGGGAGGAGATACGCAGTATTTT
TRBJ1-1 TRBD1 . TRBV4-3 CASSQDLGQGGTEAFF TGCGCCAGCAGCCAAGATCTTGGACAGGGAGGCACTGAAGCTTTCTTT
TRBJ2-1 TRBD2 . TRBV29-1 CSVATSGRYNEQFF TGCAGCGTCGCGACTAGCGGGAGGTACAATGAGCAGTTCTTC
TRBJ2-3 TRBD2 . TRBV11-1 CASSPFLAGGPIDTQYF TGTGCCAGCAGCCCCTTCCTGGCGGGGGGGCCGATAGATACGCAGTATTTT
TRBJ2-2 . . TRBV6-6 CASEAGYTGELFF TGTGCCAGCGAGGCAGGGTATACCGGGGAGCTGTTTTTT
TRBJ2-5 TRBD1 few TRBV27 CASSQTGQGVETQYF TGTGCCAGCAGTCAAACGGGACAGGGGGTAGAGACCCAGTACTTC
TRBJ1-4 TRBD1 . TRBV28 CASTSDRGDEKLFF TGTGCCAGCACCTCGGACAGGGGGGATGAAAAACTGTTTTTT
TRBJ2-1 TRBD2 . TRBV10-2 CASSESVTSGLNNEQFF TGCGCCAGCAGTGAGTCCGTGACTAGCGGCCTGAACAATGAGCAGTTCTTC
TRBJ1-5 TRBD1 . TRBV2 CASSKWGQGGNQPQHF TGTGCCAGCAGCAAGTGGGGACAGGGAGGCAATCAGCCCCAGCATTTT
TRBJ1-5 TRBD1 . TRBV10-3 CAISESGTGNHQPQHF TGTGCCATCAGTGAGTCTGGGACAGGGAATCATCAGCCCCAGCATTTT
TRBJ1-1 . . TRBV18 CASSPLGVTEAFF TGTGCCAGCTCACCACTGGGCGTCACTGAAGCTTTCTTT
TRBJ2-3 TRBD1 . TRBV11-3 CASSGTGTVTDTQYF TGTGCCAGCAGCGGAACCGGGACAGTCACAGATACGCAGTATTTT
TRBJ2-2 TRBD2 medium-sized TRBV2 CASKPSGRGTGELFF TGTGCCAGCAAGCCTAGCGGGAGGGGGACCGGGGAGCTGTTTTTT
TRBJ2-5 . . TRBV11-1 CASSLAGGSGKQETQYF TGTGCCAGCAGCTTAGCTGGTGGGTCCGGGAAACAAGAGACCCAGTACTTC
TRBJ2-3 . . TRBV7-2 CASSPHGDTQYF TGTGCCAGCAGCCCCCACGGGGATACGCAGTATTTT
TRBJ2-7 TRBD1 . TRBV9 CASSAEQGVREQYF TGTGCCAGCAGCGCCGAACAGGGGGTGAGGGAGCAGTACTTC
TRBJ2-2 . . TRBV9 CASSDLRGGNTGELFF TGTGCCAGCAGCGACTTGAGGGGGGGGAACACCGGGGAGCTGTTTTTT
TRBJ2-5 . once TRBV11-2 CASSSRPQGSETQYF TGTGCCAGCAGCTCCAGACCACAGGGATCGGAGACCCAGTACTTC
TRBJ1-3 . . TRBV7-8 CASSLSGGNSGNTIYF TGTGCCAGCAGCTTAAGTGGCGGAAACTCTGGAAACACCATATATTTT
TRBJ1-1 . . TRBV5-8 CASSLDWGVRTEAFF TGTGCCAGCAGCTTGGACTGGGGCGTAAGGACTGAAGCTTTCTTT
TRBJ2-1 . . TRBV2 CASSASTTRENEQFF TGTGCCAGCAGTGCGAGCACGACCAGGGAAAATGAGCAGTTCTTC
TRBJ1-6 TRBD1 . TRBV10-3 CAISRGTGPRLLHF TGTGCCATCAGTCGCGGGACAGGGCCACGTCTCCTCCACTTT
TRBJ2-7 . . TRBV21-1 CASRPGGSGYEQYF TGTGCCAGCAGACCTGGAGGTAGCGGCTACGAGCAGTACTTC
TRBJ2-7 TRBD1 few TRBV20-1 CSARQGDEQYF TGCAGTGCTCGACAGGGGGACGAGCAGTACTTC
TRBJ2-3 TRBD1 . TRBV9 CASSVATGASTDTQYF TGTGCCAGCAGCGTAGCGACAGGGGCTAGCACAGATACGCAGTATTTT
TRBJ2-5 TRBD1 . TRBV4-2 CASSQTRDSQETQYF TGTGCCAGCAGCCAAACCCGGGACAGCCAAGAGACCCAGTACTTC
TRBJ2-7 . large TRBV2 CASSDGGIHEQYF TGTGCCAGCAGTGACGGCGGGATACACGAGCAGTACTTC
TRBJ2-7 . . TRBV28 CASSSPGGGSYEQYF TGTGCCAGCAGTTCCCCTGGGGGCGGCTCCTACGAGCAGTACTTC